This TCR beta chain was identified in a study of radiotherapy plus CTLA-4 blockade in lung cancer. At the level of the study: Objective responses were seen in around 20% of patients, disease control in more than 30%. Study-wide results and caveats: After radiotherapy and ipilimumab, tumor-derived clones expanded in peripheral blood.

This clone was seen more than once but under ten times. Its antigen is as yet unknown. Germline loops: CDR1 MNHEY, CDR2 SVGAGI. Trimming removed 8 bases from V and 4 bases from J; junction bases left unmatched: 10. The CDR3 covers 15 residues. Clones were read by immunoSEQ multiplex PCR, and TCRdb kept only the in-frame ones, dropping some. The sample gives tens of thousands of clones, over 65% of which show up once; around 3.7% is in the top ten. This TCR was sampled from a human donor with non-small cell lung cancer who had a partial response to radiotherapy plus ipilimumab. The rearrangement joins TRBV6-5 to TRBJ2-5, with 10 bases that match TRBD2. This material consisted of peripheral blood, taken from a patient treated with radiotherapy plus ipilimumab. Here the CDR3 DNA reads TGTGCCAGCCGGGGAGGTAGCGGGGGGCTAGAGACCCAGTACTTC. Translated: CASRGGSGGLETQYF.